This T cell receptor (beta chain) derives from a study of response to subunit inactivated influenza vaccine. Study-level results: Authors suggested each seasonal influenza vaccination recruits few new T cells.

The CDR3 totals 15 residues. Germline V CDR1 and CDR2: SGHTA, FQGNSA. The J segment lost 10 bases and the V segment lost 1 base, leaving 7 bases of the junction unmatched. A note on this clonotype: The antigen remains unidentified.

TCRdb reprocessed the RT-PCR reads via MiXCR and lists one record per CDR3 protein. The data contain roughly 710,000 distinct CDR3 sequences, less than 15% of them singletons. This receptor was identified in a man aged 50 to 59 who received an inactivated influenza vaccine. This chain links TRBV7-2 with TRBJ1-6; 7 bases fit TRBD1. Material: PBMCs from blood, obtained 14 to 15 days before vaccination. In nucleotides, the CDR3 is TGTGCCAGCAGCTTAGGACAGGGAAAAACGTCACCCCTCCACTTT. Its translation: CASSLGQGKTSPLHF.